This TCR beta chain was identified during a study of shared clonotypes between healthy human individuals. Study-level information: A couple of women and a few men aged 18 to 49 made up the donors.

Remarks on this clone: As yet, its antigen is unknown.

The J segment lost 3 bases and the V segment lost 4 bases, leaving 5 bases of the junction unmatched. Germline V gene sequence: CDR1 SGHRS, CDR2 YFSETQ. This CDR3 region has 16 residues. Each PCR replicate run on unsorted PBMC took in approximately 300 ng DNA, around 30,000 T cell genomes. This table comes from immunoSEQ multiplex PCR, and its TCRdb copy is limited to in-frame clones, with some not included. The sample yields some 510,000 clones, 70% to 80% seen once. Overall study findings and caveats: Read depth was anticipated to influence clonotype sharing among donors. Few donors restricted represented genetic and exposure-history diversity.

The sequence came from a woman between 35 and 50 years old in good health. Some clones in this sample may be carry-over from other donors' samples. V usage is TRBV5-1 and J usage is TRBJ2-1, with 12 bases lining up with TRBD2. Sequencing was done on a sample of PBMCs. The CDR3 nucleotides are TGCGCCAGCAGCGCCCAGACTAGCGGGAGCTACAATGAGCAGTTCTTC. Translated, it gives CASSAQTSGSYNEQFF.